This is a list of T cell receptor beta chains from one sample in a study of shared clonotypes between healthy human individuals. This table comes from immunoSEQ multiplex PCR, and its TCRdb copy is limited to in-frame clones, with some not included. The repertoire holds over a million clones, with around 95% as singletons. Input material: naive CD4+ T cells sorted from blood. These receptors all stem from a man between 25 and 39 years old in good health. Each CDR3 is given with its conserved first and last residue. D genes are given only for firm matches. A row's size may be missing; if present it is once, few, many or a size class.

D	V	size	J	DNA	CDR3
TRBD2	TRBV5-1	NA	TRBJ2-1	TGCGCCAGCAGCTTGGTCGGAGCGGGAGGGTCCTACAATGAGCAGTTCTTC	CASSLVGAGGSYNEQFF
TRBD2	TRBV6-1	NA	TRBJ2-3	TGTGCCAGCAGTGAATGGCGGGGGGTCACAGATACGCAGTATTTT	CASSEWRGVTDTQYF
NA	TRBV2	once	TRBJ1-5	TGTGCCAGCAGTGAAGGTTGGGGGTCTAATCAGCCCCAGCATTTT	CASSEGWGSNQPQHF
TRBD2	TRBV5-6	NA	TRBJ2-1	TGTGCCAGCAGCAAATTACCTTTACTAGCGACAAACAATGAGCAGTTCTTC	CASSKLPLLATNNEQFF
NA	TRBV2	NA	TRBJ2-4	TGTGCCAGCAGGGGTGGGAACATTCAGTACTTC	CASRGGNIQYF
NA	TRBV4-1	NA	TRBJ1-5	TGCGCCAGCAGCCCCCCGGGGATTCAGCCCCAGCATTTT	CASSPPGIQPQHF
NA	TRBV12-5	NA	TRBJ1-2	TGTGCTAGTGGTTTGCCCGGGGTTGATCATGGCTACACCTTC	CASGLPGVDHGYTF
NA	TRBV5-6	NA	TRBJ2-7	TGTGCCAGCAGATCAGCTTACGAGCAGTACTTC	CASRSAYEQYF
TRBD2	TRBV7-6	NA	TRBJ2-5	TGTGCCAGCAGCTTACGGGGGGGGTTGGAGACCCAGTACTTC	CASSLRGGLETQYF
TRBD2	TRBV5-1	NA	TRBJ2-5	TGCGCCAGCAGCTTGGCCGCCAGGGCCCGGACTAGCGGGAGGGCCGAGGAGACCCAGTACTTC	CASSLAARARTSGRAEETQYF
TRBD1	TRBV5-1	few	TRBJ1-2	TGCGCCAGCAGCTTGGACAGGGGGGACTATGGCTACACCTTC	CASSLDRGDYGYTF
NA	TRBV19	NA	TRBJ2-2	TGTGCCAGTATGGCCAGGGACCGGAACACCGGGGAGCTGTTTTTT	CASMARDRNTGELFF
TRBD1	TRBV6-5	NA	TRBJ1-2	TGTGCCAGCAGTTACACGACAGGGTCTGATGGCTACACCTTC	CASSYTTGSDGYTF
TRBD1	TRBV18	NA	TRBJ1-2	TGTGCCAGCTCACCAGGGGACAGGTCTAACTATGGCTACACCTTC	CASSPGDRSNYGYTF